This T cell receptor beta chain stems from a study of T cells in Graves' hyperthyroidism and ophthalmopathy. Findings of the study overall: Blood held most thyroid clonotypes expanded above 0.001 frequency. A 13 V-J signature model discriminated ophthalmopathy versus stable hyperthyroidism.

This CDR3 has 13 residues. V was trimmed by 3 bases and J by 9 bases, leaving 12 bases between them. Germline V gene data show CDR1 as MNHNS and CDR2 as SASEGT. From RNA transcripts, TCR beta CDR3 regions were amplified. TCR CDR3 underwent first-round RT-PCR with the HTBI primer set. Via MiXCR, TCRdb re-called the multiplex PCR reads, giving one row per CDR3 protein. Of 660,000 or so distinct CDR3 sequences in the sample, less than 25% are singletons; the top ten hold under 35%. This clonotype was seen a few times. What it recognizes is unknown. Sequenced: blood. The sequence was collected from a man aged 25 to 45 with Graves' ophthalmopathy. The rearrangement uses TRBV6-1 and TRBJ2-4, with D tentatively TRBD2 (6 bases). The CDR3 sequence is CASSEVARGIQYF. For the CDR3, the DNA is TGTGCCAGCAGTGAGGTAGCGCGGGGCATTCAGTACTTC.